This TCR beta chain was captured by sequencing in a study of T cells in Graves' hyperthyroidism and ophthalmopathy. This clonotype has more than one count but fewer than ten. Its target is not known. This sequence may be a read error, since a much larger clone differs from it by one base. The investigators amplified TCR beta CDR3 regions from RNA transcripts. Using the HTBI primer set, a first-round RT-PCR was run on the TCR CDR3. TCRdb called the multiplex PCR reads again in MiXCR, with one record for every CDR3 protein. This sample has 600,000 to 750,000 distinct CDR3 sequences, with roughly 17% found just once. The length of the CDR3 is 13 residues. Germline CDR1 is SNHLY and CDR2 is FYNNEI. Orbital computed tomography and thyroid ultrasound, together with serum TRAb and thyroxine and clinical symptoms, were used for diagnoses. The study's findings and limits: Ophthalmopathy was separated from stable hyperthyroidism by a 13 V-J model.

The chain carries TRBV2 and TRBJ2-5, with TRBD1 identical over 10 bases. The source is a man aged 50 or older with Graves' hyperthyroidism. Sample: blood. The CDR3: CASFDRGQEAQYF. The CDR3 bases are TGTGCCAGCTTTGACAGGGGGCAAGAGGCCCAGTACTTC.